This T cell receptor (beta chain) was sequenced during a study of Ad26.COV2.S vaccination and SARS-CoV-2 variants. Treatment defined: about 20 received Ad26.COV2.S at low or high dose, single or two shots; about 5 received placebo; per-sample allocation not given. At day 63 after the first vaccine or placebo injection, samples were drawn. The CDR3 has 15 amino acids. Germline V lookup: CDR1 GTSNPN, CDR2 SVGIG (reference sequence). Deletions cut 0 bases from V and 0 bases from J, with 9 bases between. Repertoires were generated with immunoSEQ multiplex PCR, while TCRdb's copy carries only in-frame clones and drops some. The table records 300,000 to 500,000 clones, approximately 90% of them present only once.

The receptor comes from a person aged 18 to 65 who received the Ad26.COV2.S COVID-19 vaccine or a placebo. The source was peripheral blood, collected in a trial of Ad26.COV2.S vaccine versus placebo. This chain connects TRBV30 to TRBJ2-1; D is uncertain. Written as DNA, the CDR3 is TGTGCCTGGAGTGTACTTGGAAGCTCCTACAATGAGCAGTTCTTC. Its protein is CAWSVLGSSYNEQFF.